This T cell receptor (beta chain) is drawn from a study of blood T cell repertoires in COVID-19. Trimming took off 3 bases at V and 0 bases at J, with 11 bases between the two ends. Germline V CDR1 and CDR2: GTSNPN, SVGIG (reference sequence). The CDR3 has 14 amino acids. Sequencing was performed with immunoSEQ multiplex PCR; in TCRdb, only in-frame clones are kept and a portion is missing. Of just over 80,000 clones listed, about 70% are singletons. Worth noting for this clone: Other DNA sequences of this sample code for an identical CDR3.

The sequenced sample consisted of peripheral blood. The chain couples TRBV30 to TRBJ1-2; D is possibly TRBD1 (6 bases). The TCR originated in a woman over 75 with active or convalescent COVID-19. CDR3 loop: CAWSRQVANYGYTF. The DNA for the CDR3 is TGTGCCTGGAGCCGACAGGTAGCTAACTATGGCTACACCTTC.